The 26 T cell receptor beta chains reported below all come from one sample, sequenced in a study of shared clonotypes between healthy human individuals. Naive CD8 isolation took CD45RO-negative cells positively selected for CCR7 and excluded terminally differentiated effector memory CD45RA+ cells. TCRdb's table, derived via immunoSEQ multiplex PCR, lists solely in-frame clones and lacks some. The table has about 680,000 clones, 90% to 95% seen once; the top ten hold 24%. Sequencing used naive CD8+ T cells sorted from blood. All receptors derive from a young man in good health.

The rearrangement links TRBV7-2 to TRBJ2-7; tentatively, D is TRBD2 (5 bases). The V end was cut by 8 bases, the J end by 0 bases, with 8 bases between. The germline gives CDR1 SGHTA, CDR2 FQGNSA. This CDR3 region has 12 residues. CDR3 DNA sequence: TGTGCCAGCTCGGGAAGCTCCTACGAGCAGTACTTC. Protein sequence: CASSGSSYEQYF.

The V call is TRBV6-1, the J call TRBJ1-3; 7 nucleotides match TRBD1. Germline V gene lookup returns CDR1 MNHNS and CDR2 SASEGT. The CDR3 loop spans 14 amino acids. V lost 6 bases, J lost 0 bases, and 2 bases stayed unmatched. Here the CDR3 DNA reads TGTGCCAGCAGAGGGACAGACTCTGGAAACACCATATATTTT. Protein sequence: CASRGTDSGNTIYF.

The chain couples TRBV7-8 to TRBJ2-7; the match to TRBD2 covers 7 bases. Germline CDR1 and CDR2: SGHVS and FQNEAQ. With 5 bases clipped from V and 7 bases from J, the junction kept 11 bases outside the gene matches. The CDR3 has 14 residues. CDR3 nucleotides: TGTGCCAGCAGCCCCGTCATGCCCGGGGGGGAGCAGTACTTC. Translating gives CASSPVMPGGEQYF.

The chain has TRBV4-1 and TRBJ2-7; 12 bases fit TRBD2. CDR1 and CDR2 from the germline V gene are MGHRA and YSYEKL. V shed 5 bases, J shed 4 bases, and the junction held 6 bases outside the gene matches. The CDR3 sequence is 15 residues long. The CDR3 loop is CASSLRLAGAYEQYF. CDR3 nucleotide sequence: TGCGCCAGCAGCTTACGACTAGCGGGAGCGTACGAGCAGTACTTC.

V and J are TRBV2 and TRBJ2-7; D unresolved. The CDR3 is made up of 13 amino acids. The germline V and J ends were trimmed by 4 bases and 3 bases, with 10 bases remaining between them. Germline V gives CDR1 SNHLY, CDR2 FYNNEI. The CDR3 DNA follows: TGTGCCAGCAGTGCAGCAGGCCTCTACGAGCAGTACTTC. Its translation: CASSAAGLYEQYF.

The V gene is TRBV11-2, the J gene TRBJ2-7; 7 nucleotides line up with TRBD1. CDR3 size: 18 residues. V shed 1 base, J shed 0 bases, and the junction held 12 bases outside the gene matches. Germline V gene data show CDR1 as SGHAT and CDR2 as FQNNGV. The CDR3 coding sequence is TGTGCCAGCAGCTTAGTCGCATGGGACAGTCGAAGCTCCTACGAGCAGTACTTC. This sequence encodes CASSLVAWDSRSSYEQYF. The variable domain in full, with the rest retrieved from reference TRBV11-2 and TRBJ2-7, is EAGVAQSPRYKIIEKRQSVAFWCNPISGHATLYWYQQILGQGPKLLIQFQNNGVVDDSQLPKDRFSAERLKGVDSTLKIQPAKLEDSAVYLCASSLVAWDSRSSYEQYFGPGTRLTVT.

J is TRBJ1-2 and V is TRBV9, with unresolved D. Deletions cut 1 base from V and 14 bases from J, with 6 bases between. The CDR3 has 9 amino acids. CDR1 is SGDLS, CDR2 YYNGEE, per germline. The chain's CDR3 is CASSVPPTF. The CDR3 region has the DNA TGTGCCAGCAGCGTACCTCCGACCTTC.

The chain carries TRBV5-8 and TRBJ1-2; D is possibly TRBD1 (5 bases). CDR3 length equals 13 residues. Germline assignment: CDR1 SGHTS and CDR2 YDEGEE. Trimming removed 4 bases at V and 3 bases at J, with 10 bases between. This CDR3 reads CASSRWGDYGYTF. In DNA, the CDR3 is TGTGCCAGCAGCCGGTGGGGGGACTATGGCTACACCTTC.

The chain carries TRBV10-2 and TRBJ2-5; 11 nucleotides line up with TRBD2. The V gene end was trimmed by 8 bases and the J gene end by 3 bases; junction bases not matched to a gene: 17. CDR1 is WSHSY and CDR2 is SAAADI in the germline V gene. This CDR3 is built from 18 residues. CDR3 region: CASLTGKRGLAVEETQYF. The CDR3 bases are TGCGCCAGCTTAACAGGGAAAAGGGGACTAGCGGTAGAAGAGACCCAGTACTTC.

This chain joins TRBV15 and TRBJ1-3, with D unclear. Between the trimmed V and J ends, which lost 0 bases and 4 bases, there was a span of 7 bases. Germline V gene data show CDR1 as LNHNV and CDR2 as YYDKDF (reference sequence). The CDR3 has 14 amino acids. The CDR3 coding sequence is TGTGCCACCAGCAGAGAGGGAAGCGGAAACACCATATATTTT. Its translation is CATSREGSGNTIYF.

This chain joins TRBV15 and TRBJ2-1; D possibly corresponds to TRBD2 (6 bases). Per germline, CDR1 LNHNV and CDR2 YYDKDF (reference sequence). The germline V and J ends were trimmed by 8 bases and 7 bases, with 18 bases remaining between them. The CDR3 has 14 amino acids. The CDR3 nucleotides are TGTGCCACCTCGGCTAGCGTCACCGGTAATGAGCAGTTCTTC. Amino acid sequence: CATSASVTGNEQFF.

The genes are TRBV5-1 and TRBJ2-5; D may match TRBD1 or TRBD2 (6 bases each). V was shortened by 4 bases and J by 1 base, with 14 bases between the two germline ends. CDR1 and CDR2 from the germline V gene are SGHRS and YFSETQ. This CDR3 is 15 amino acids long. This CDR3 is CASSPRGQTQETQYF. The CDR3 coding sequence is TGCGCCAGCAGCCCACGGGGGCAGACCCAAGAGACCCAGTACTTC.

As concerns this clone: Germline and junction disagree at one end, which may indicate a read error. The chain combines TRBV6-6 with TRBJ2-7, with 8 bases that match TRBD2. The CDR3 totals 15 residues. Germline-derived CDR1 and CDR2 are MNHNY and SVGAGI (reference sequence). The CDR3 DNA reads TGTGCCAGCAGTTACGCGGGAGGAAACTCCCACGAGCAGTACTTC. As protein: CASSYAGGNSHEQYF.

V is TRBV4-2 and J is TRBJ2-7; TRBD2 is a possible D gene (5 bases). The V end was cut by 0 bases, the J end by 0 bases, with 12 bases between. The CDR3 runs 16 residues. Germline-derived CDR1 and CDR2 are LGHNA and YNFKEQ. The CDR3 DNA is TGTGCCAGCAGCCAAGAATCGAGCGGACCCTCCTACGAGCAGTACTTC. As protein: CASSQESSGPSYEQYF.

This clone has just one count. The chain carries TRBV4-1 and TRBJ2-3; 8 bases map to TRBD1. The CDR3 has 17 residues. Germline V CDR1 and CDR2: MGHRA, YSYEKL. V lost 0 bases, J lost 4 bases, and 9 bases stayed unmatched. The CDR3 DNA follows: TGCGCCAGCAGCCAAGACGGAACAGGGGGAGGCGCAGATACGCAGTATTTT. It yields the protein CASSQDGTGGGADTQYF.

V gene TRBV4-3 combines with J gene TRBJ2-7, with TRBD2 matching 10 bases. The CDR3 has 18 amino acids. Germline trimming cut 1 base from V and 0 bases from J; bases unmatched to any gene: 9. CDR1 is LGHNA, CDR2 YSLEER, per germline. Here the CDR3 reads CASSQVGGGLADSYEQYF. CDR3 in DNA: TGCGCCAGCAGCCAAGTCGGAGGAGGACTAGCGGACTCCTACGAGCAGTACTTC.

The genes are TRBV27 and TRBJ2-3, with 7 bases fitting TRBD1. Germline values: CDR1 MNHEY, CDR2 SMNVEV (reference sequence). The CDR3 has 14 amino acids. The V and J ends lost 6 bases and 3 bases, in that order; junction bases with no gene match: 6. Here the CDR3 DNA reads TGTGCCAGCAGCCTACAGGGGACAACAGATACGCAGTATTTT. Translating it yields CASSLQGTTDTQYF.

The chain couples TRBV7-9 to TRBJ1-5; tentative D call: TRBD1 (6 bases). CDR1 is SEHNR and CDR2 is FQNEAQ in the germline V gene (reference sequence). This CDR3 is built from 18 residues. Trimming left V 5 bases short and J 0 bases short, with 20 bases between. CDR3 residues: CASSGFMDSAYSNQPQHF. CDR3 in DNA: TGTGCCAGCAGCGGCTTTATGGACAGCGCTTATAGCAATCAGCCCCAGCATTTT.

The chain is built from TRBV7-9 and TRBJ1-2, with D perhaps TRBD1 (6 bases). The CDR3 has 15 amino acids. Trimming stripped 3 bases from V and 6 bases from J, with 17 bases between. The germline V gene encodes CDR1 SEHNR and CDR2 FQNEAQ (reference sequence). CDR3 protein: CASSFSTGGLDGYTF. The DNA of the CDR3 is TGTGCCAGCAGCTTTTCTACCGGGGGCCTGGATGGCTACACCTTC.

The chain carries TRBV10-3 and TRBJ1-1; D may be TRBD1 (5 bases). The CDR3 covers 14 residues. Germline CDR1 is ENHRY and CDR2 is SYGVKD. The ends were cut back, 6 bases at V and 3 bases at J, with 14 bases in the middle. DNA of the CDR3: TGTGCCATCAGAGAGGGGTTTTGGGACACTGAAGCTTTCTTT. Protein: CAIREGFWDTEAFF.

CDR3 sequence: CASSLIHEQFF. CDR3 DNA sequence: TGTGCCAGCAGCTTGATTCATGAGCAGTTCTTC. The chain couples TRBV7-9 to TRBJ2-1, with D hard to call. V lost 3 bases, J lost 8 bases, and 5 bases lay in between. Germline CDR1 and CDR2: SEHNR and FQNEAQ (reference sequence). The CDR3 has 11 amino acids. Looking up the rest from reference TRBV7-9 and TRBJ2-1 gives the full variable domain: DTGVSQNPRHKITKRGQNVTFRCDPISEHNRLYWYRQTLGQGPEFLTYFQNEAQLEKSRLLSDRFSAERPKGSFSTLEIQRTEQGDSAMYLCASSLIHEQFFGPGTRLTVL.

The chain uses TRBV7-2 and TRBJ2-2; no firm D call. Trimming shortened V by 8 bases and J by 3 bases, and 10 bases separated the two germline ends. This CDR3 is built from 13 residues. Germline assignment: CDR1 SGHTA and CDR2 FQGNSA. The CDR3 DNA reads TGTGCCAGCCCTGGAGCGTACACCGGGGAGCTGTTTTTT. Amino acids: CASPGAYTGELFF.

The chain combines TRBV14 with TRBJ2-5; 10 bases line up with TRBD2. V was clipped by 1 base and J by 5 bases; unmatched bases: 7. The CDR3 runs 16 residues. CDR1 and CDR2 (germline): SGHDN, FVKESK. CDR3 DNA sequence: TGTGCCAGCAGCCAAGGTCTAGCGGGAGAGGGTGAGACCCAGTACTTC. Its translation: CASSQGLAGEGETQYF.

The chain is built from TRBV27 and TRBJ2-1, with 11 bases identical to TRBD2. V shed 5 bases and J 5 bases; nucleotides not matched to a gene: 8. The length of the CDR3 is 16 residues. The germline gives CDR1 MNHEY, CDR2 SMNVEV (reference sequence). In DNA form, the CDR3 reads TGTGCCAGCAGTGTAGCGGGAGGGCATTCGGACAATGAGCAGTTCTTC. Encoded protein: CASSVAGGHSDNEQFF.

The chain links TRBV9 to TRBJ1-2; weak D call: TRBD1 (6 bases). Trimming took off 7 bases at V and 6 bases at J, with 19 bases between the two ends. The germline CDR1 and CDR2 sequences are SGDLS and YYNGEE. This CDR3 spans 14 amino acids. CDR3: CASGGTTIPDGYTF. In DNA form, the CDR3 reads TGTGCCAGCGGTGGGACAACCATCCCCGATGGCTACACCTTC.

This clone was detected only a few times. V gene TRBV5-1 combines with J gene TRBJ2-3, with D possibly TRBD1 on 5 matching bases. CDR1 and CDR2 (germline): SGHRS, YFSETQ. V was shortened by 4 bases and J by 2 bases, with 11 bases between the two germline ends. The CDR3 contains 14 residues. CDR3 in amino acids: CASSLEQDTDTQYF. CDR3 bases: TGCGCCAGCAGCCTAGAACAGGACACAGATACGCAGTATTTT.